This TCR beta chain was identified during a study of blood T cell repertoires in COVID-19. The overall study: Samples of COVID-19 (acute and convalescent) were obtained from the United States, Italy and Spain. Sources were T cells, B-cell-depleted T cells, or PBMCs; the material itself was cDNA or gDNA.

There are a few counts of this clone. In the authors' workflow: Nucleated cell counts were estimated from reference gene primer amplification. This table comes from immunoSEQ multiplex PCR, and its TCRdb copy is limited to in-frame clones, with some not included. The V and J calls and clone size are taken from that table; D and trimming were inferred from the DNA. The sample yields more than 140,000 clones, around 84% seen once. CDR1 is GTSNPN, CDR2 SVGIG, per germline (reference sequence). Trimming at V came to 2 bases and at J to 4 bases, leaving 3 bases not matched to a gene. The CDR3 is 13 residues long.

Sample: peripheral blood. This clonotype was obtained from a woman in her forties or fifties in a cohort sampled during active or convalescent COVID-19. The chain links TRBV30 to TRBJ2-3, with 7 bases identical to TRBD2. The CDR3 DNA reads as TGTGCCTGGAGTCGTAGCGGGCCAGATACGCAGTATTTT. It specifies CAWSRSGPDTQYF.